The subject of this entry is one TCR beta chain. Its antigen remains unknown. The TCR beta cDNA came from 5'RACE template switching with UMIs. TCRdb re-called the 5' RACE reads; one entry per CDR3 protein, DNA not given. The table for this sample gives some 390,000 distinct CDR3 sequences. The data stem from a study of T cells expressing NK-cell markers. The wider study: Repertoires of TCR beta were obtained from T cells sorted as CD3+CD56+NKG2C+, CD3+CD56+NKG2C- and CD3+CD56-NKG2C+. Of eight sequenced donors, seven were HCMV-seropositive and one HCMV-seronegative. The study, taken as a whole, reports: Expanded clones of NKG2C+ T cells had an unclear HCMV specificity.

The sequencing sample was made of blood T cells: a sorted CD56 or NKG2C T cell subset, CD4+ or CD8+ T cells, or bulk PBMC T cells (not recorded which). The sequence came from a woman in her fifties or sixties in good health.

CDR3 in amino acids: CASSSLRRGGNEQFF. The gene calls are TRBV5-6 and TRBJ2-1; lacking DNA, the TRBD1 call made by TCRdb goes unchecked. From germline, CDR1 is SGHDT and CDR2 YYEEEE. The CDR3 totals 15 residues. The full variable domain, in which reference TRBV5-6 and TRBJ2-1 provide the parts outside the CDR3, is DAGVTQSPTHLIKTRGQQVTLRCSPKSGHDTVSWYQQALGQGPQFIFQYYEEEERQRGNFPDRFSGHQFPNYSSELNVNALLLGDSALYLCASSSLRRGGNEQFFGPGTRLTVL.